Described below is a single T cell receptor (beta chain) sequence and its context. Its specificity is unknown. Treg sorting used a CD4+CD25+CD127-/low gate. Germline CDR1 is MRHNA and CDR2 is SNTAGT. J lost 0 bases, V lost 8 bases, and 7 bases had no gene match. CDR3 length equals 15 residues. Full-length variable regions came from constant-region reverse primers plus semi-nested Nested Universal Primer A PCR. TCRdb re-called the 5' RACE reads through MiXCR, storing one row per CDR3 protein. In the table there are 9,500 to 15,000 distinct CDR3 sequences, about 51% of which are singletons. The study's findings and limits: The TCR gene usage of tumor memory CD4+ T cells clustered together with blood and lymph node memory CD4+ cells and with lymph node naive CD4+ cells. Whole repertoires were not studied in the larger cohort, only one V-J beta rearrangement. Tumor Tregs overlapped most with tumor, then blood, naive CD4+ cells.

The sequence derives from a female donor with breast cancer. The rearrangement links TRBV6-4 to TRBJ2-3; 8 nucleotides agree with TRBD2. Sequencing was carried out using tumor-infiltrating Tregs sorted from the breast tumor. CDR3 coding DNA: TGTGCCAGCTCGGCAAGCGGGGGAAGCACAGATACGCAGTATTTT. This gives the protein CASSASGGSTDTQYF.